What follows are 22 T cell receptor beta chains derived from one specimen sequenced in a study of cytomegalovirus exposure and HLA in healthy donors. The PCR had 60 Vbeta and 13 Jbeta primers. Data came from immunoSEQ multiplex PCR; TCRdb stores just in-frame clones and leaves some out. The sample records about 95,000 clones, roughly three quarters being singletons. Sequenced sample: PBMCs. These receptor sequences come from a middle-aged woman in good health and CMV-seronegative.

This clone was seen more than once but under ten times. The chain couples TRBV29-1 to TRBJ1-1; TRBD1 agrees at 7 bases. V shed 5 bases and J 1 base; nucleotides not matched to a gene: 16. Per the germline V gene, CDR1 is SQVTM and CDR2 is ANQGSEA. There are 17 residues in the CDR3. CDR3: CSVIDVVTGSANTEAFF. In DNA form, the CDR3 reads TGCAGCGTTATCGATGTGGTGACAGGGTCGGCGAACACTGAAGCTTTCTTT.

This clone was seen only a few times. The chain recombines TRBV10-3 with TRBJ2-5; 8 bases match TRBD2. Germline-derived CDR1 and CDR2 are ENHRY and SYGVKD. Unmatched junction bases numbered 4, after V lost 0 bases and J lost 1 base. CDR3 length: 16 amino acids. The CDR3 DNA sequence: TGTGCCATCAGTGAGTCTTTAGCGGGGAGCCAAGAGACCCAGTACTTC. Encoded protein: CAISESLAGSQETQYF.

This chain joins TRBV5-6 and TRBJ1-6; D perhaps matches TRBD1 (5 bases). This CDR3 is 18 amino acids long. CDR1 and CDR2 from the germline V gene are SGHDT and YYEEEE. Trimming removed 0 bases from V and 5 bases from J, with 18 bases in between. The CDR3 bases are TGTGCCAGCAGCTTGGAATCCTTCTTTCGACAGCATAATTCACCCCTCCACTTT. Protein product: CASSLESFFRQHNSPLHF.

The chain links TRBV7-9 to TRBJ2-7; the D is unclear. Per germline, CDR1 SEHNR and CDR2 FQNEAQ (reference sequence). Trimming left V 5 bases short and J 10 bases short, with 18 bases between. CDR3 length: 13 residues. The CDR3 sequence is CASSLRSLRTQYF. In DNA form, the CDR3 reads TGTGCCAGCAGCCTGAGGTCCCTTAGAACCCAGTACTTC.

This chain links TRBV10-3 with TRBJ2-7; 8 bases fit TRBD1. V gave up 3 bases and J gave up 3 bases; unmatched junction bases: 10. The CDR3 is 16 amino acids. CDR1 and CDR2 (germline): ENHRY, SYGVKD. This chain's CDR3 is CAISDPDRGGGYEQYF. The DNA for the CDR3 is TGTGCCATCAGTGACCCAGACAGGGGAGGAGGCTACGAGCAGTACTTC.

CDR3 sequence: CASGGFTEAFF. CDR3 DNA: TGTGCCAGCGGGGGGTTCACTGAAGCTTTCTTT. The chain combines TRBV25-1 with TRBJ1-1; D might be TRBD1 (5 bases). The germline V gene encodes CDR1 MGHDK and CDR2 SYGVNS. This CDR3 contains 11 residues. V was trimmed by 8 bases and J by 4 bases, leaving 8 bases between them.

The chain recombines TRBV29-1 with TRBJ2-7; 10 bases agree with TRBD1. Looked up from germline, CDR1 is SQVTM and CDR2 is ANQGSEA. The CDR3 has 15 amino acids. V shed 6 bases and J 2 bases; nucleotides not matched to a gene: 10. The CDR3 sequence is CSVRGTGTGAYEQYF. CDR3 nucleotides: TGCAGCGTCCGCGGCACGGGGACAGGGGCCTACGAGCAGTACTTC.

This clone was detected once. The chain is built from TRBV6-5 and TRBJ1-6; D not certain. The length of the CDR3 is 13 residues. Germline V lookup: CDR1 MNHEY, CDR2 SVGAGI. V was pared by 6 bases and J by 7 bases, with 10 bases between. CDR3 nucleotides: TGTGCCAGCAGGAACAGAGGGAATTCACCCCTCCACTTT. Its translation: CASRNRGNSPLHF.

This clone was detected only a few times. The chain is built from TRBV4-2 and TRBJ2-7; D gene ambiguous. CDR1 and CDR2 (germline): LGHNA, YNFKEQ. The CDR3 covers 13 residues. V dropped 5 bases and J dropped 0 bases, with 8 bases sitting between them. The chain's CDR3 is CASSSDVSYEQYF. The CDR3 DNA reads as TGTGCCAGCAGCAGCGATGTCTCCTACGAGCAGTACTTC.

In its sample, this clone was seen a few times. The rearrangement joins TRBV5-1 to TRBJ2-3; D is possibly TRBD1 (5 bases). The CDR3 is made up of 15 amino acids. The germline V gene has CDR1 SGHRS and CDR2 YFSETQ. Trimming removed 3 bases from V and 0 bases from J, with 11 bases in between. CDR3 amino acids: CASSSGHSSTDTQYF. The CDR3 region has the DNA TGCGCCAGCAGCTCCGGACATTCTAGCACAGATACGCAGTATTTT.

The chain links TRBV30 to TRBJ2-7; TRBD1 aligns across 11 bases. This CDR3 region has 13 residues. J gave up 5 bases and V 4 bases, and 4 bases lay outside the gene matches. Germline V gene sequence: CDR1 GTSNPN, CDR2 SVGIG (reference sequence). The CDR3 region is CAWKGQGVDEQYF. The CDR3 nucleotides read TGTGCCTGGAAGGGACAGGGGGTCGACGAGCAGTACTTC.

In this sample, this clone turned up a few times. CDR3 nucleotide sequence: TGTGCCAGCAGCAGACTACTTAACACCTACGAGCAGTACTTC. Its translation: CASSRLLNTYEQYF. This chain uses TRBV13 with TRBJ2-7, with D tentatively TRBD2 (5 bases). The CDR3 consists of 14 residues. V shed 5 bases and J shed 2 bases, with 13 bases lying between them. CDR1 is PRHDT, CDR2 FYEKMQ, per germline (reference sequence).

The gene calls are TRBV28 and TRBJ2-2; 8 positions match TRBD1. The CDR3 is 16 residues long. Trimming at V came to 1 base and at J to 1 base, leaving 2 bases not matched to a gene. Germline loops: CDR1 MDHEN, CDR2 SYDVKM. CDR3 bases: TGTGCCAGCAGTTTATTTGGACAGGGGAACACCGGGGAGCTGTTTTTT. Translation gives CASSLFGQGNTGELFF.

A single count supports this clone. The V call is TRBV4-1, the J call TRBJ2-5, with 10 bases that match TRBD2. CDR3 length equals 16 residues. V gave up 1 base and J gave up 5 bases; unmatched junction bases: 7. Germline V lookup: CDR1 MGHRA, CDR2 YSYEKL. In nucleotides, the CDR3 is TGCGCCAGCAGCCAAGTCCTAGCGGGGGTACGGGAGACCCAGTACTTC. Protein: CASSQVLAGVRETQYF.

The V call is TRBV7-2, the J call TRBJ1-5; D perhaps matches TRBD1 (5 bases). CDR1 and CDR2 (germline): SGHTA, FQGNSA. Deletions cut 5 bases from V and 2 bases from J, with 10 bases between. This CDR3 is built from 14 residues. In DNA form, the CDR3 reads TGTGCCAGCAGCCAGGAGGGACGCAATCAGCCCCAGCATTTT. Its translation: CASSQEGRNQPQHF.

The gene calls are TRBV5-1 and TRBJ2-5, with TRBD1 matching 7 bases. This CDR3 spans 15 amino acids. J was trimmed by 2 bases and V by 3 bases; bases with no gene match: 7. Germline lookup yields CDR1 SGHRS and CDR2 YFSETQ. CDR3 DNA: TGCGCCAGCAGCTACTCCGGGACAGCTCAAGAGACCCAGTACTTC. Translating gives CASSYSGTAQETQYF.

This chain joins TRBV5-4 and TRBJ2-2, with 8 bases fitting TRBD1. The trim removed 4 bases at V and 4 bases at J, leaving 9 bases unmatched. There are 16 residues in the CDR3. Germline V gives CDR1 SGHNT, CDR2 YYREEE (reference sequence). The DNA for the CDR3 is TGTGCCAGCAGCCCGAAGCAGGGGGCAGGCACCGGGGAGCTGTTTTTT. It is translated as CASSPKQGAGTGELFF. The full variable domain, completed using reference TRBV5-4 and TRBJ2-2, is ETGVTQSPTHLIKTRGQQVTLRCSSQSGHNTVSWYQQALGQGPQFIFQYYREEENGRGNFPPRFSGLQFPNYSSELNVNALELDDSALYLCASSPKQGAGTGELFFGEGSRLTVL.

The CDR3 coding sequence is TGTGCCAGCAGCCAAGGACTAGCGGGGGGGAATGAGCAGTTCTTC. The encoded protein is CASSQGLAGGNEQFF. This rearrangement joins TRBV4-2 to TRBJ2-1; TRBD2 matches 14 bases. Germline V gene lookup returns CDR1 LGHNA and CDR2 YNFKEQ. J lost 7 bases, V lost 1 base, and 0 bases had no gene match. The CDR3 length is 15 residues.

The sample holds a few counts of this clone. J is TRBJ2-5 and V is TRBV28; D call uncertain. CDR1 is MDHEN and CDR2 is SYDVKM in the germline V gene. Deletions cut 6 bases from V and 2 bases from J, with 4 bases between. This CDR3 comprises 11 residues. This chain's CDR3 is CASRRQETQYF. In DNA form, the CDR3 reads TGTGCCAGCAGACGGCAAGAGACCCAGTACTTC.

This sequence joins TRBV5-8 and TRBJ2-7; 8 nucleotides match TRBD2. The CDR3 has 14 amino acids. Germline CDR1 is SGHTS and CDR2 is YDEGEE. The ends lost 4 bases at V and 3 bases at J; junction bases unmatched: 6. The CDR3 reads CASSLGRVNYEQYF. The CDR3 DNA is TGTGCCAGCAGCCTCGGGAGGGTGAACTACGAGCAGTACTTC.

V gene TRBV18 combines with J gene TRBJ1-1; TRBD1 aligns across 9 bases. CDR3 length: 15 amino acids. The J segment lost 4 bases and the V segment lost 3 bases, leaving 6 bases of the junction unmatched. Germline CDR1 reads KGHSH; CDR2 reads LQKENI. The CDR3 bases are TGTGCCAGCTCACCGGGACAGGGCTGGGGCACTGAAGCTTTCTTT. Translation gives CASSPGQGWGTEAFF.

For the CDR3, the DNA is TGTGCCAGCTCACCAGAGCAGGACACTGAAGCTTTCTTT. This translates into CASSPEQDTEAFF. The chain links TRBV18 to TRBJ1-1; D is uncertain. V was shortened by 2 bases and J by 3 bases, with 7 bases between the two germline ends. CDR1 is KGHSH and CDR2 is LQKENI in the germline V gene. CDR3 length: 13 amino acids.